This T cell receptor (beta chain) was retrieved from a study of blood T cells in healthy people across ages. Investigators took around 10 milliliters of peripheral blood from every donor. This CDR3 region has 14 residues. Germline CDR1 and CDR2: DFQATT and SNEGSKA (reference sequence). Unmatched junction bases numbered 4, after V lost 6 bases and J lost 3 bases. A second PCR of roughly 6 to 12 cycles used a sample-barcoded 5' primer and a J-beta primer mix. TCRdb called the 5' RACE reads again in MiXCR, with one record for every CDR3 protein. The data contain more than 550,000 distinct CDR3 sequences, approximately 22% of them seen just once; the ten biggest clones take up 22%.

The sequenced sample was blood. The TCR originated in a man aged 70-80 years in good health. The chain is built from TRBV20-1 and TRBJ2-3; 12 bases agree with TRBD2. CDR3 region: CSATTSGSTDTQYF. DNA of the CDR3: TGCAGTGCCACGACTAGCGGGAGTACAGATACGCAGTATTTT.